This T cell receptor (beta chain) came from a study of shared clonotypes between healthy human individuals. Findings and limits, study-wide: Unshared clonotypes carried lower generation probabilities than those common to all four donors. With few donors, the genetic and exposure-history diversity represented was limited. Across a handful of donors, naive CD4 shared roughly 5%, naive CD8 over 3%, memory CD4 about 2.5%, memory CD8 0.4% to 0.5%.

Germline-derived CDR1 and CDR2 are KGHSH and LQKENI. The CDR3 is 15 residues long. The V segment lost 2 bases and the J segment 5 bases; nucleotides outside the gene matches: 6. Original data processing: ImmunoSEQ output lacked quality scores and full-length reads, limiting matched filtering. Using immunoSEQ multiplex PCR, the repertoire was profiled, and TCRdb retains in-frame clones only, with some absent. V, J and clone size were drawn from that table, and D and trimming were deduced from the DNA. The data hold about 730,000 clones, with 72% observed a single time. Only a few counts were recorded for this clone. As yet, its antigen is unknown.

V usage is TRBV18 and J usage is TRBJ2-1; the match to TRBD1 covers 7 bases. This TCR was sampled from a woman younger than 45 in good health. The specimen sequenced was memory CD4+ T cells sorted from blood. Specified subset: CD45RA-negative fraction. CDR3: CASSPNRDSNNEQFF. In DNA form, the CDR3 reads TGTGCCAGCTCACCAAACCGGGACAGCAACAATGAGCAGTTCTTC.